The 6 T cell receptor beta chains listed next were all sequenced from one sample in a study of blood T cell repertoires in COVID-19. This table comes from immunoSEQ multiplex PCR, and its TCRdb copy is limited to in-frame clones, with some not included. Found here are around 50,000 clones, approximately 80% of them singletons; the top ten hold around 5.8%. Sequenced sample: PBMCs or T cells enriched from blood (not recorded which). The receptor source for this set is a woman aged 45 to 65 with acute COVID-19.

The CDR3: CASSQGSSWPEAFF. Here the CDR3 DNA reads TGTGCCAGCAGCCAAGGCAGTTCCTGGCCTGAAGCTTTCTTT. The chain is built from TRBV3-1 (or the pseudogene TRBV3-2) and TRBJ1-1, with unresolved D. The germline gives CDR1 LGHDT, CDR2 YNNKEL (reference sequence). V gave up 1 base and J gave up 6 bases, with 12 bases separating them. This CDR3 spans 14 amino acids.

The chain carries TRBV7-6 and TRBJ1-1, with 10 bases identical to TRBD1. This CDR3 spans 15 amino acids. The junction had 3 bases not matched to a gene; V was cut back by 1 base and J by 4 bases. Germline V gives CDR1 SGHVS, CDR2 FNYEAQ. The CDR3 nucleotides read TGTGCCAGCAGCTTAGGGGGACAGGGGAGCACTGAAGCTTTCTTT. Residues: CASSLGGQGSTEAFF.

To note about this clone: Because the CDR3's place on the DNA is in doubt, the DNA is left out and the CDR3 is given as listed by TCRdb. This chain connects TRBV7-2 to TRBJ2-1; TRBD2 was called by the table and not checked on the DNA. Germline CDR1 SGHTA, CDR2 FQGNSA. The CDR3 adds up to 18 amino acids, both ends counted. The CDR3 spells CASSSSGLDSFSYNEQFF.

This chain connects TRBV18 to TRBJ2-6; 8 nucleotides line up with TRBD2. Germline V gene lookup returns CDR1 KGHSH and CDR2 LQKENI. This CDR3 comprises 17 residues. With 6 bases clipped from V and 0 bases from J, the junction kept 7 bases outside the gene matches. CDR3 nucleotides: TGTGCCAGCTCTAGGAGCGGGGGTTACTCTGGGGCCAACGTCCTGACTTTC. Protein sequence: CASSRSGGYSGANVLTF. The complete variable domain, with remaining parts taken from reference TRBV18 and TRBJ2-6, reads NAGVMQNPRHLVRRRGQEARLRCSPMKGHSHVYWYRQLPEEGLKFMVYLQKENIIDESGMPKERFSAEFPKEGPSILRIQQVVRGDSAAYFCASSRSGGYSGANVLTFGAGSRLTVL.

The chain has TRBV6-5 and TRBJ2-5; TRBD1 aligns across 7 bases. The CDR3 spans 13 residues. Germline CDR1 reads MNHEY; CDR2 reads SVGAGI. The V segment lost 6 bases and the J segment 2 bases; nucleotides outside the gene matches: 3. Written as DNA, the CDR3 is TGTGCCAGCAGCTCACAGGGGCAAGAGACCCAGTACTTC. Its translation: CASSSQGQETQYF.

For the CDR3, the DNA is TGTGCCTGGAGTAGAGGGGGCGAGGAGTACACTGAAGCTTTCTTT. Residues: CAWSRGGEEYTEAFF. The chain carries TRBV30 and TRBJ1-1; 7 bases agree with TRBD1. V was pared by 2 bases and J by 3 bases, with 9 bases of the junction left unmatched. CDR1 is GTSNPN, CDR2 SVGIG, per germline (reference sequence). The CDR3 consists of 15 residues.